A selection of T cell receptor beta chains follows, all from one sample in a study of cytomegalovirus exposure and HLA in healthy donors. The method was immunoSEQ multiplex PCR; TCRdb's version includes in-frame clones alone and lacks a portion of them. The table lists some 120,000 clones, about 90% of them singletons, with about 1.9% in the top ten. The sequencing input was PBMCs. All receptors derive from a woman between 18 and 29 years old in good health and CMV-seronegative. Both conserved end residues are part of each CDR3. Only some rows state a clone size, as once, few, many or a class for expanded clones.

clone_size j_call v_call cdr3_length cdr3_aa
NA TRBJ2-2 TRBV27 15 CASSLGGGGTGELFF
NA TRBJ2-2 TRBV30 13 CAWSEQPTGELFF
NA TRBJ1-1 TRBV7-3 15 CASSTTGNAGTEAFF
NA TRBJ1-2 TRBV5-1 17 CASSSTGQGARNYGYTF
NA TRBJ1-2 TRBV28 14 CASRSGVTVYGYTF
NA TRBJ2-3 TRBV9 16 CASSVARRAEIDTQYF
NA TRBJ2-3 TRBV4-3 17 CASSQRVFRGDTDTQYF
NA TRBJ2-7 TRBV20-1 11 CSAITGNEQYF
NA TRBJ2-1 TRBV5-4 15 CASSQSGTGYNEQFF
few TRBJ2-1 TRBV4-1 16 CASSQEVENSYNEQFF
NA TRBJ2-1 TRBV28 15 CASIPFAGSYNEQFF
NA TRBJ1-2 TRBV7-2 14 CASSPGQGWGGYTF
NA TRBJ2-5 TRBV11-1 15 CASSTALRGQETQYF
NA TRBJ1-1 TRBV28 13 CASSTGGLNEAFF
NA TRBJ2-7 TRBV6-5 15 CASSYSPRLADEQYF
NA TRBJ1-2 TRBV6-6 15 CASSYSLVANYGYTF
NA TRBJ2-3 TRBV7-3 15 CASSLERTSTDTQYF
NA TRBJ2-1 TRBV18 16 CASSLRTSGRAFEQFF
NA TRBJ1-1 TRBV5-1 13 CASSLEQNTEAFF
NA TRBJ2-7 TRBV7-9 15 CASRPVGTSGAEQYF
NA TRBJ2-7 TRBV5-4 14 CASSPGLAAYEQYF
NA TRBJ1-3 TRBV27 17 CASSLSNPGNPGNTIYF
NA TRBJ1-1 TRBV16 16 CASSQVPSPGGPEAFF
NA TRBJ1-2 TRBV9 13 CASSQQTYYGYTF
NA TRBJ1-2 TRBV19 15 CASSASTGGSYGYTF
NA TRBJ1-4 TRBV7-8 15 CASSLRGQEAEKLFF
NA TRBJ2-1 TRBV11-3 13 CASREQGYNEQFF
NA TRBJ1-4 TRBV9 10 CASPGEKLFF
NA TRBJ2-5 TRBV7-8 17 CASSYRSGGVYQETQYF
NA TRBJ1-1 TRBV19 14 CASTTGGWVTEAFF
once TRBJ1-1 TRBV7-4 15 CASSPSGGRRTEAFF
NA TRBJ2-1 TRBV7-3 15 CASSLHSGTYNEQFF
NA TRBJ2-7 TRBV10-3 13 CASAAAGHYEQYF
NA TRBJ2-7 TRBV11-2 14 CASSFDTLSYEQYF
NA TRBJ2-3 TRBV15 13 CATGLRGGYTQYF
NA TRBJ2-3 TRBV6-1 15 CASGRLAGAEDTQYF
NA TRBJ2-1 TRBV2 15 CASGVPGQGEDEQFF
NA TRBJ2-1 TRBV7-8 15 CASSSSANAANEQFF
NA TRBJ2-2 TRBV5-6 14 CASSLGGGAGELFF
NA TRBJ1-1 TRBV5-8 16 CASSLVLGQGDTEAFF